The 30 T cell receptor beta chains in this list originate from one sample, sequenced in a study of OX40 agonist ivuxolimab in advanced cancers. The repertoire was sequenced with immunoSEQ multiplex PCR; TCRdb's copy has only in-frame clones and lacks some. This table has about 83,000 clones, about 90% appearing once. The material was CD4+ or CD8+ T cells sorted from blood, obtained in a trial of the OX40 agonist ivuxolimab. Receptors originate from an adult with an advanced solid tumor such as melanoma, head and neck, liver or kidney cancer.

The CDR3, as DNA: TGTGCCAGCAGCTTAGTAGGGTCTGCCGGAACAGATACGCAGTATTTT. Its translation is CASSLVGSAGTDTQYF. This sequence joins TRBV7-2 and TRBJ2-3; no clear D gene. CDR1 SGHTA and CDR2 FQGNSA come from the germline V gene. Trimming took 1 base from V and 3 from J, leaving 14 bases between them. The CDR3 covers 16 residues.

The chain joins TRBV5-4 to TRBJ2-7; 8 bases align to TRBD1. CDR1 is SGHNT, CDR2 YYREEE, per germline (reference sequence). The CDR3 covers 18 residues. V lost 4 bases to trimming and J lost 7 bases; unmatched junction nucleotides: 22. The CDR3 sequence is CASSRTINSRTGMGEQYF. The CDR3 coding sequence is TGTGCCAGCAGCCGGACCATCAACTCCCGGACAGGGATGGGAGAGCAGTACTTC.

The chain employs TRBV28 and TRBJ1-4; TRBD1 agrees at 10 bases. Germline V gene data show CDR1 as MDHEN and CDR2 as SYDVKM. The CDR3 runs to 14 residues. Trimming at V came to 7 bases and at J to 7 bases, leaving 6 bases not matched to a gene. The chain's CDR3 is CASTTGGSGEKLFF. The CDR3 region has the DNA TGTGCCAGCACGACAGGGGGCAGTGGTGAAAAACTGTTTTTT.

The chain links TRBV25-1 to TRBJ2-3; 9 nucleotides align to TRBD2. V lost 3 bases to trimming and J lost 1 base; unmatched junction nucleotides: 5. The CDR3 totals 16 residues. CDR1 is MGHDK, CDR2 SYGVNS, per germline. The CDR3 region is CASSDRAGGRTDTQYF. The CDR3 bases are TGTGCCAGCAGTGATAGAGCGGGGGGCCGCACAGATACGCAGTATTTT.

This chain joins TRBV6-1 and TRBJ2-7; 9 nucleotides agree with TRBD2. Germline CDR1 MNHNS, CDR2 SASEGT. This CDR3 comprises 16 residues. The junction had 8 bases not matched to a gene; V was cut back by 1 base and J by 4 bases. The CDR3 region has the DNA TGTGCCAGCAGTGAAGGTGCTAGCGGGGACGGTTACGAGCAGTACTTC. Translated, it gives CASSEGASGDGYEQYF.

The chain couples TRBV7-8 to TRBJ2-2; TRBD1 matches 7 bases. The ends lost 5 bases at V and 6 bases at J; junction bases unmatched: 6. CDR1 and CDR2 from the germline V gene are SGHVS and FQNEAQ. The CDR3 has 14 residues. For the CDR3, the DNA is TGTGCCAGCAGCATGGACAGGTTCGCCGGGGAGCTGTTTTTT. Protein product: CASSMDRFAGELFF. Complete variable domain (other parts from reference TRBV7-8 and TRBJ2-2): GAGVSQSPRYKVAKRGQDVALRCDPISGHVSLFWYQQALGQGPEFLTYFQNEAQLDKSGLPSDRFFAERPEGSVSTLKIQRTQQEDSAVYLCASSMDRFAGELFFGEGSRLTVL.

Turning to this clone: Since no conserved phenylalanine or tryptophan closes the CDR3, a read error is the likely cause. The DNA is left out, because the CDR3 cannot be placed on it with certainty; the CDR3 is given as TCRdb lists it. The chain links TRBV11-3 to TRBJ2-3; no DNA check was done on the table's D call, TRBD2. Germline lookup yields CDR1 SGHNT and CDR2 YENEEA. The length of the CDR3 is 12 amino acids, counting both ends. CDR3 sequence: CASSSHSGRASV.

The gene calls are TRBV6-6 and TRBJ2-5; TRBD2 is a possible D gene (6 bases). This CDR3 has 14 amino acids. Germline V lookup: CDR1 MNHNY, CDR2 SVGAGI (reference sequence). V dropped 4 bases and J dropped 1 base, with 10 bases sitting between them. The CDR3 reads CASSWVAAQETQYF. DNA for the CDR3: TGTGCCAGCAGTTGGGTAGCGGCCCAAGAGACCCAGTACTTC.

CDR3 nucleotide sequence: TGTGCCAGCAGCACCGGACAGGGGGCGTGGGCTTTCTTT. It translates to CASSTGQGAWAFF. This chain links TRBV7-2 with TRBJ1-1, with 11 positions matching TRBD1. Germline V gene sequence: CDR1 SGHTA, CDR2 FQGNSA. CDR3 length equals 13 residues. Trimming at V came to 5 bases and at J to 11 bases, leaving 7 bases not matched to a gene.

A single count supports this clone. This chain links TRBV5-1 with TRBJ1-4, with a tentative D call TRBD1 (5 bases). Trimming took off 3 bases at V and 3 bases at J, with 9 bases between the two ends. This CDR3 contains 14 residues. Germline CDR1 SGHRS, CDR2 YFSETQ. CDR3 DNA: TGCGCCAGCAGCTCAAGACAGCCTAATGAAAAACTGTTTTTT. This sequence encodes CASSSRQPNEKLFF.

V and J are TRBV6-5 and TRBJ1-1; the match to TRBD1 covers 7 bases. Germline trimming cut 0 bases from V and 7 bases from J; bases unmatched to any gene: 5. Germline loops: CDR1 MNHEY, CDR2 SVGAGI. The CDR3 consists of 14 residues. The CDR3 bases are TGTGCCAGCAGTTACTCTGACAGGGTAGGTGAAGCTTTCTTT. Its translation: CASSYSDRVGEAFF.

J is TRBJ2-1 and V is TRBV11-2; D call uncertain. The CDR3 consists of 13 residues. The V end was cut by 0 bases, the J end by 10 bases, with 10 bases between. Per the germline V gene, CDR1 is SGHAT and CDR2 is FQNNGV. This CDR3 is CASSLDRAGEQFF. The CDR3, as DNA: TGTGCCAGCAGCTTAGATCGGGCAGGAGAGCAGTTCTTC.

The chain uses TRBV5-1 and TRBJ2-3, with 9 bases fitting TRBD1. Germline assignment: CDR1 SGHRS and CDR2 YFSETQ. Trimming at V came to 3 bases and at J to 2 bases, leaving 7 bases not matched to a gene. This CDR3 spans 16 amino acids. Here the CDR3 DNA reads TGCGCCAGCAGCTCGTTTCGGGACAGGGCCACAGATACGCAGTATTTT. Protein: CASSSFRDRATDTQYF.

V and J are TRBV28 and TRBJ1-6; the D is unclear. The CDR3 spans 14 residues. From germline, CDR1 is MDHEN and CDR2 SYDVKM. V was pared by 6 bases and J by 6 bases, with 12 bases between. The CDR3 sequence is CASRPGTFNSPLHF. The CDR3 nucleotides are TGTGCCAGCAGGCCTGGTACATTTAATTCACCCCTCCACTTT.

This clone was recorded a few times. The chain combines TRBV19 with TRBJ2-7, with D perhaps matching TRBD2 (6 bases). Trimming stripped 9 bases from V and 3 bases from J, with 9 bases between. Germline V gene lookup returns CDR1 LNHDA and CDR2 SQIVND (reference sequence). The CDR3 consists of 11 residues. CDR3 region: CASGGDYEQYF. CDR3 bases: TGTGCCAGCGGGGGAGACTACGAGCAGTACTTC. Full variable domain (rest looked up from reference TRBV19 and TRBJ2-7): DGGITQSPKYLFRKEGQNVTLSCEQNLNHDAMYWYRQDPGQGLRLIYYSQIVNDFQKGDIAEGYSVSREKKESFPLTVTSAQKNPTAFYLCASGGDYEQYFGPGTRLTVT.

The chain links TRBV6-4 to TRBJ1-1; D is perhaps TRBD1 (6 bases). Trimming took 3 bases from V and 6 from J, leaving 14 bases between them. This CDR3 spans 14 amino acids. The germline CDR1 and CDR2 sequences are MRHNA and SNTAGT. In DNA form, the CDR3 reads TGTGCCAGCAGTGAAGAGGGGCGGGGGCCTGAAGCTTTCTTT. Residues: CASSEEGRGPEAFF.

V usage is TRBV19 and J usage is TRBJ2-3, with D maybe TRBD2 (5 bases). Trimming pared 1 base from V and 1 base from J, leaving 9 bases between. Germline loops: CDR1 LNHDA, CDR2 SQIVND (reference sequence). The CDR3 totals 15 residues. CDR3 nucleotides: TGTGCCAGTAGTATAGTTAGCGAAGGCACAGATACGCAGTATTTT. It encodes CASSIVSEGTDTQYF.

This clone was counted once. The chain links TRBV28 to TRBJ2-3, with 10 positions matching TRBD1. From germline, CDR1 is MDHEN and CDR2 SYDVKM. The CDR3 runs 15 residues. Trimming cost V 6 bases and J 1 base; bases outside gene matches: 4. The CDR3 nucleotides are TGTGCCAGCAGGGACAGGGGGGGCCGCACAGATACGCAGTATTTT. Translating it yields CASRDRGGRTDTQYF.

In DNA, the CDR3 is TGTGCCAGCTCACCACCGTGGCAGGGGATTGAAGCTTTCTTT. It is translated as CASSPPWQGIEAFF. The chain couples TRBV18 to TRBJ1-1, with D possibly TRBD1 on 6 matching bases. Germline loops: CDR1 KGHSH, CDR2 LQKENI. Trimming took 0 bases from V and 7 from J, leaving 12 bases between them. The CDR3 has 14 amino acids.

The V call is TRBV18, the J call TRBJ2-2; D not certain. The germline CDR1 and CDR2 sequences are KGHSH and LQKENI. V was shortened by 1 base and J by 1 base, with 4 bases between the two germline ends. CDR3 length equals 14 residues. The CDR3, as DNA: TGTGCCAGCTCACCACAGGGGAACACCGGGGAGCTGTTTTTT. This codes for CASSPQGNTGELFF.

The count of this clone is one. The chain employs TRBV9 and TRBJ2-7; 9 bases line up with TRBD2. Germline CDR1 and CDR2: SGDLS and YYNGEE. The CDR3 is 15 residues long. J lost 7 bases, V lost 0 bases, and 8 bases had no gene match. The CDR3 DNA reads as TGTGCCAGCAGCGTAGACGGGCGGGAGGGCCGGGAGCAGTACTTC. Amino acid sequence: CASSVDGREGREQYF. The full variable domain, rest sourced from reference TRBV9 and TRBJ2-7, is DSGVTQTPKHLITATGQRVTLRCSPRSGDLSVYWYQQSLDQGLQFLIQYYNGEERAKGNILERFSAQQFPDLHSELNLSSLELGDSALYFCASSVDGREGREQYFGPGTRLTVT.

The CDR3 DNA reads as TGTGCCAGCTCACCGGAGGGGCTAGGGACCGGGGAGCTGTTTTTT. As protein: CASSPEGLGTGELFF. The V and J genes are TRBV18 and TRBJ2-2, with D possibly being TRBD2 (6 bases). This CDR3 comprises 15 residues. Germline-derived CDR1 and CDR2 are KGHSH and LQKENI. Trimming removed 3 bases from V and 5 bases from J, with 13 bases in between.

This rearrangement joins TRBV7-6 to TRBJ2-7; TRBD2 agrees at 9 bases. V shed 1 base and J 4 bases; nucleotides not matched to a gene: 14. Germline V gene sequence: CDR1 SGHVS, CDR2 FNYEAQ. This CDR3 region has 18 residues. In DNA, the CDR3 is TGTGCCAGCAGCTTAGAGAGTGGCGGGGGGGCCATAGGTTACGAGCAGTACTTC. This codes for CASSLESGGGAIGYEQYF.

The J gene is TRBJ2-3, the V gene TRBV7-6, with D perhaps matching TRBD1 (6 bases). Trimming stripped 5 bases from V and 0 bases from J, with 15 bases between. This CDR3 spans 16 amino acids. From germline, CDR1 is SGHVS and CDR2 FNYEAQ. The CDR3 is CASSPGHLISTDTQYF. The DNA of the CDR3 is TGTGCCAGCAGCCCGGGACACCTCATAAGCACAGATACGCAGTATTTT.

This CDR3 reads CASRSGGQNTEAFF. CDR3 sequence (DNA): TGTGCCAGCAGGTCCGGGGGGCAGAACACTGAAGCTTTCTTT. The genes are TRBV6-4 and TRBJ1-1, with D perhaps TRBD1 (6 bases). Trimming left V 6 bases short and J 1 base short, with 12 bases between. This CDR3 region has 14 residues. The germline CDR1 and CDR2 sequences are MRHNA and SNTAGT.

The chain combines TRBV7-2 with TRBJ1-3, with a weak D call TRBD1 (5 bases). Germline CDR1 reads SGHTA; CDR2 reads FQGNSA. V dropped 4 bases and J dropped 0 bases, with 10 bases sitting between them. The CDR3 totals 15 residues. For the CDR3, the DNA is TGTGCCAGCAGCTCAACCGGGACCTCTGGAAACACCATATATTTT. Protein sequence: CASSSTGTSGNTIYF.

This clone showed up just once. V usage is TRBV9 and J usage is TRBJ2-5; 16 positions match TRBD2. With 3 bases clipped from V and 4 bases from J, the junction kept 9 bases outside the gene matches. Per the germline V gene, CDR1 is SGDLS and CDR2 is YYNGEE. CDR3 size: 18 residues. CDR3 DNA sequence: TGTGCCAGCAGCGCCCAGGGACTAGCGGGGGGGCTGGGAGAGACCCAGTACTTC. It encodes CASSAQGLAGGLGETQYF. Together with reference TRBV9 and TRBJ2-5, the CDR3 gives the full variable domain: DSGVTQTPKHLITATGQRVTLRCSPRSGDLSVYWYQQSLDQGLQFLIQYYNGEERAKGNILERFSAQQFPDLHSELNLSSLELGDSALYFCASSAQGLAGGLGETQYFGPGTRLLVL.

CDR3 protein: CASSLEGPPGYTF. The CDR3 DNA reads TGTGCCAGCAGCTTAGAGGGCCCCCCGGGCTACACCTTC. The chain is built from TRBV7-9 and TRBJ1-2; D gene ambiguous. Trimming cost V 1 base and J 8 bases, with 11 bases left between them. The CDR3 is 13 amino acids. Germline V gene sequence: CDR1 SEHNR, CDR2 FQNEAQ (reference sequence). The full variable domain, with the rest looked up from reference TRBV7-9 and TRBJ1-2, is DTGVSQNPRHKITKRGQNVTFRCDPISEHNRLYWYRQTLGQGPEFLTYFQNEAQLEKSRLLSDRFSAERPKGSFSTLEIQRTEQGDSAMYLCASSLEGPPGYTFGSGTRLTVV.

This rearrangement joins TRBV27 to TRBJ2-7; D possibly corresponds to TRBD1 (6 bases). From germline, CDR1 is MNHEY and CDR2 SMNVEV (reference sequence). The CDR3 totals 15 residues. Between the trimmed V and J ends, which lost 5 bases and 2 bases, there was a span of 16 bases. CDR3 nucleotide sequence: TGTGCCAGCAGTCAAACAGGGCTTTCAACCTACGAGCAGTACTTC. It translates to CASSQTGLSTYEQYF.

The chain carries TRBV5-1 and TRBJ2-5, with TRBD2 matching 10 bases. J lost 4 bases, V lost 1 base, and 7 bases had no gene match. The CDR3 covers 16 residues. Germline V gene lookup returns CDR1 SGHRS and CDR2 YFSETQ. The CDR3 bases are TGCGCCAGCAGCTTGAGAGCGGGGGGGCCGGTAGAGACCCAGTACTTC. It yields the protein CASSLRAGGPVETQYF. Combining the CDR3 with reference TRBV5-1 and TRBJ2-5 gives the whole variable domain KAGVTQTPRYLIKTRGQQVTLSCSPISGHRSVSWYQQTPGQGLQFLFEYFSETQRNKGNFPGRFSGRQFSNSRSEMNVSTLELGDSALYLCASSLRAGGPVETQYFGPGTRLLVL.